The clone carrying this T cell receptor (beta chain) showed up just a few times. This sample also contains other DNA sequences that code for the same CDR3. This sample is drawn from a study of blood T cell repertoires in COVID-19. Authors' methods: Using reference gene primer amplification, nucleated cell counts were estimated. Assay: immunoSEQ multiplex PCR; the TCRdb copy retains only in-frame clones and omits some. V, J and clone size were drawn from that table, and D and trimming were deduced from the DNA. The data contain roughly 180,000 clones, around 80% of them seen just once; the ten biggest clones take up roughly 6.3%. This CDR3 is built from 13 residues. The germline V and J ends were trimmed by 0 bases and 5 bases, with 8 bases remaining between them. CDR1 and CDR2 from the germline V gene are GTSNPN and SVGIG (reference sequence).

Input material: peripheral blood. The chain joins TRBV30 to TRBJ1-5; unclear D gene. The clonotype was recovered from a human donor in a cohort sampled during active COVID-19. The CDR3 region is CAWSVTGDQPQHF. In nucleotides, the CDR3 is TGTGCCTGGAGTGTCACCGGGGATCAGCCCCAGCATTTT.